This TCR beta chain stems from a study of response to subunit inactivated influenza vaccine. Regarding this clonotype: Its antigen is as yet unknown.

Overall study findings and caveats: Authors suggested each seasonal flu vaccination may recruit only limited numbers of new T cells.

One entry per CDR3 protein results from TCRdb running MiXCR on the RT-PCR reads. This table has about 780,000 distinct CDR3 sequences, less than 20% appearing once. The V gene end was trimmed by 4 bases and the J gene end by 4 bases; junction bases not matched to a gene: 7. There are 15 residues in the CDR3. Looked up from germline, CDR1 is MGHRA and CDR2 is YSYEKL. The chain recombines TRBV4-1 with TRBJ2-7; 10 positions match TRBD1. The origin of this receptor is a middle-aged man who received an inactivated influenza vaccine. The specimen comprised PBMCs from blood, sampled approximately 5 days after vaccination. CDR3 in DNA: TGCGCCAGCAGCCCGGGGACAGGGGAGGAATACGAGCAGTACTTC. Its translation: CASSPGTGEEYEQYF.